This section outlines one T cell receptor (beta chain) sequence together with its context. Between the trimmed V and J ends, which lost 1 base and 6 bases, there was a span of 8 bases. From germline, CDR1 is MNHNS and CDR2 SASEGT. This CDR3 has 13 residues. This table comes from immunoSEQ multiplex PCR, and its TCRdb copy is limited to in-frame clones, with some not included. The table includes about 72,000 clones, roughly nine tenths detected once. This sample was taken from a study of blood T cell repertoires in COVID-19. Sequencing used peripheral blood. This clonotype originated in a human donor in a cohort sampled during active COVID-19. V is TRBV6-1 and J is TRBJ2-3, with D tentatively TRBD2 (6 bases). CDR3 sequence reads: CASSEEEGDTQYF. CDR3 nucleotide sequence: TGTGCCAGCAGTGAAGAGGAGGGGGATACGCAGTATTTT.